This T cell receptor (beta chain) derives from a study of blood T cell repertoires in COVID-19. The CDR3 totals 13 residues. Trimming left V 5 bases short and J 5 bases short, with 12 bases between. Germline-derived CDR1 and CDR2 are SGHTA and FQGTGA. The authors' processing: Amplified reference gene primers provided the basis for estimating nucleated cell counts. TCRdb's table, derived via immunoSEQ multiplex PCR, lists solely in-frame clones and lacks some. The V and J calls and the clone size are those of that table, but D and trimming were determined from the DNA. Of under 200,000 clones listed, around 84% are singletons.

The sequenced sample was peripheral blood. The receptor's source is a middle-aged man with active or convalescent COVID-19. This rearrangement joins TRBV7-3 to TRBJ2-5; tentatively, D is TRBD1 (7 bases). CDR3 DNA sequence: TGTGCCAGCAGCCGACAGGGAGGCGAGACCCAGTACTTC. It encodes CASSRQGGETQYF.